This entry is about one T cell receptor beta chain. What it recognizes is unknown. Noted time point: after neoadjuvant nivolumab, at surgical resection. Cohort: HPV-negative, locally advanced oral cavity squamous cell carcinoma patients. This entry is derived from a study of neoadjuvant anti-PD-1 for oral cavity cancer. Overall study: Patients without progression got a fourth dose around day 43. General observations from the study: Post-nivolumab, blood T cell clonality was significantly elevated in non-responders.

This CDR3 comprises 16 residues. Clones were sequenced by immunoSEQ multiplex PCR, and TCRdb holds only the in-frame ones, with some missing. The sample yields under 15,000 clones, 60% to 75% seen once. Material: PBMCs, obtained after nivolumab (anti-PD-1) treatment. The gene calls are TRBV21-1 and TRBJ1-5. TRBV21-1 is flagged as a pseudogene. The TCR originated in a person between 40 and 79 years old with oral cavity squamous cell carcinoma. The CDR3 DNA sequence: TGTGCCAGCAGCAGGGTGGGTAGGAGAGTCCCAGGGCCCCAGCATTTT. It encodes CASSRVGRRVPGPQHF.